This T cell receptor beta chain was recovered during a study of blood T cell repertoires in COVID-19. The method was immunoSEQ multiplex PCR; TCRdb's version includes in-frame clones alone and lacks a portion of them. This sample has 150,000 to 200,000 clones, with around four fifths found just once. Germline-derived CDR1 and CDR2 are LGHNA and YSLEER. Losses at the gene ends were 0 bases for V and 2 bases for J; bases not matched to a gene: 8. The CDR3 is 19 residues long. This clonotype was obtained from a man in his forties or fifties who had recovered from COVID-19. The sample consisted of PBMCs or T cells enriched from blood (not recorded which). The chain is built from TRBV4-3 and TRBJ2-6, with 9 positions matching TRBD1. CDR3 bases: TGCGCCAGCAGCCAAGAGATTTTGAGGACAGGGGCTGGGGCCAACGTCCTGACTTTC. Translated, it gives CASSQEILRTGAGANVLTF.